A single sample is the source of the 21 T cell receptor beta chains below, sequenced in a study of CD8+ T cells in alopecia areata. Described treatment: oral pan-JAK inhibitor, 5-10 mg twice daily. Sequencing used cDNA as its template, made by extracting RNA and reverse transcribing it. Profiling relied on immunoSEQ multiplex PCR, and the TCRdb table lists in-frame clones only, not all of them. The repertoire holds about 220,000 clones, 50% to 70% seen once, with roughly 1.4% in the top ten. The material was CD4+ T cells sorted from blood, obtained at week 4, from a patient treated with tofacitinib. These receptors were obtained from a human donor with alopecia areata.

The sample holds a few counts of this clone. This chain uses TRBV15 with TRBJ2-7, with D tentatively TRBD2 (5 bases). CDR1 LNHNV and CDR2 YYDKDF come from the germline V gene (reference sequence). V gave up 0 bases and J gave up 7 bases, with 7 bases separating them. The CDR3 length is 12 residues. CDR3 nucleotides: TGTGCCACCAGCAGAGATCGAGGGGAGCAGTACTTC. This codes for CATSRDRGEQYF.

The chain joins TRBV15 to TRBJ1-5; TRBD1 aligns across 10 bases. The CDR3 length is 16 residues. V gave up 4 bases and J gave up 6 bases; unmatched junction bases: 9. Germline assignment: CDR1 LNHNV and CDR2 YYDKDF (reference sequence). The CDR3 DNA reads as TGTGCCACCAGCAAAGCTAGGACAGGGGGGTTTCAGCCCCAGCATTTT. It translates to CATSKARTGGFQPQHF.

This clone has a handful of counts. The chain is built from TRBV5-6 and TRBJ2-7, with a tentative D call TRBD1 (5 bases). Trimming removed 0 bases at V and 3 bases at J, with 13 bases between. Germline V gives CDR1 SGHDT, CDR2 YYEEEE. The CDR3 has 15 residues. The CDR3 DNA reads as TGTGCCAGCAGCTTGGCGTGGGGCTCTCACTACGAGCAGTACTTC. This sequence encodes CASSLAWGSHYEQYF.

The V call is TRBV7-8, the J call TRBJ2-7; D is unclear. CDR1 and CDR2 from the germline V gene are SGHVS and FQNEAQ. The CDR3 is made up of 13 amino acids. With 2 bases removed from V and 1 base from J, the gap between germline ends came to 6 bases. The CDR3, as DNA: TGTGCCAGCAGCTTATTGGAGTCCTACGAGCAGTACTTC. This encodes CASSLLESYEQYF. Variable domain in full (rest from reference TRBV7-8 and TRBJ2-7): GAGVSQSPRYKVAKRGQDVALRCDPISGHVSLFWYQQALGQGPEFLTYFQNEAQLDKSGLPSDRFFAERPEGSVSTLKIQRTQQEDSAVYLCASSLLESYEQYFGPGTRLTVT.

The rearrangement links TRBV30 to TRBJ1-1; D not certain. The V end lost 2 bases, the J end lost 1 base, and 8 bases lay between the germline ends. The CDR3 sequence is 13 residues long. CDR1 and CDR2 (germline): GTSNPN, SVGIG (reference sequence). The CDR3 sequence: CAWSRAENTEAFF. In DNA form, the CDR3 reads TGTGCCTGGAGTAGGGCGGAGAACACTGAAGCTTTCTTT. Full variable domain (remainder filled in from reference TRBV30 and TRBJ1-1): SQTIHQWPATLVQPVGSPLSLECTVEGTSNPNLYWYRQAAGRGLQLLFYSVGIGQISSEVPQNLSASRPQDRQFILSSKKLLLSDSGFYLCAWSRAENTEAFFGQGTRLTVV.

J is TRBJ1-1 and V is TRBV29-1; 12 bases are shared with TRBD1. The CDR3 totals 15 residues. Per the germline V gene, CDR1 is SQVTM and CDR2 is ANQGSEA. V lost 3 bases, J lost 6 bases, and 8 bases stayed unmatched. The CDR3 nucleotides are TGCAGCGTTGATGCCGGGACAGGGGGCCTGGCTGAAGCTTTCTTT. Translated, it gives CSVDAGTGGLAEAFF.

This rearrangement joins TRBV4-1 to TRBJ1-2; possible D gene TRBD1, 6 bases. The CDR3 loop spans 15 amino acids. Germline loops: CDR1 MGHRA, CDR2 YSYEKL. Trimming left V 0 bases short and J 4 bases short, with 12 bases between. The CDR3 DNA sequence: TGCGCCAGCAGCCAAGATGGGCAGGGGACCTATGGCTACACCTTC. Amino acid sequence: CASSQDGQGTYGYTF.

V gene TRBV4-3 combines with J gene TRBJ2-2; the D is unclear. Germline values: CDR1 LGHNA, CDR2 YSLEER. The CDR3 spans 16 residues. Trimming pared 1 base from V and 3 bases from J, leaving 12 bases between. In nucleotides, the CDR3 is TGCGCCAGCAGCCAAGGTAGCCCCGAACACACCGGGGAGCTGTTTTTT. Translating gives CASSQGSPEHTGELFF.

V usage is TRBV19 and J usage is TRBJ2-5; 8 bases are shared with TRBD1. The CDR3 loop spans 15 amino acids. With 3 bases clipped from V and 2 bases from J, the junction kept 5 bases outside the gene matches. The germline V gene encodes CDR1 LNHDA and CDR2 SQIVND (reference sequence). The CDR3 nucleotides are TGTGCCAGTAGTATTCGTGGGACAGGACAAGAGACCCAGTACTTC. Amino acids: CASSIRGTGQETQYF.

The chain recombines TRBV7-2 with TRBJ1-2; the D gene is possibly TRBD1 (5 bases). CDR3 size: 14 residues. In germline, CDR1 is SGHTA, CDR2 FQGNSA. The V and J ends lost 5 bases and 5 bases respectively, with 15 bases between them. As DNA, the CDR3 is TGTGCCAGCAGCCCAAGGGACGGAGAATATGGCTACACCTTC. It yields the protein CASSPRDGEYGYTF.

There are a few counts of this clone. The chain links TRBV4-3 to TRBJ1-2; D gene unclear. CDR1 and CDR2 from the germline V gene are LGHNA and YSLEER. V lost 0 bases and J lost 5, with 7 bases in between. The CDR3 length is 13 residues. The CDR3, as DNA: TGCGCCAGCAGCCAAGATCTGGGTTATGGCTACACCTTC. This codes for CASSQDLGYGYTF.

This chain connects TRBV9 to TRBJ2-3, with D perhaps matching TRBD1 (5 bases). The ends were cut back, 0 bases at V and 2 bases at J, with 13 bases in the middle. CDR1 is SGDLS and CDR2 is YYNGEE in the germline V gene. The CDR3 extends over 16 amino acids. The CDR3 protein is CASSVADGAITDTQYF. The CDR3 nucleotides read TGTGCCAGCAGCGTAGCGGATGGGGCGATCACAGATACGCAGTATTTT.

The gene calls are TRBV7-6 and TRBJ1-5; D call uncertain. The germline CDR1 and CDR2 sequences are SGHVS and FNYEAQ. V dropped 1 base and J dropped 4 bases, with 8 bases sitting between them. The CDR3 runs to 14 residues. CDR3 protein: CASSLGPSNQPQHF. The CDR3 DNA is TGTGCCAGCAGCTTAGGCCCGTCTAATCAGCCCCAGCATTTT. Based on the CDR3 plus reference TRBV7-6 and TRBJ1-5, the full variable domain is GAGVSQSPRYKVTKRGQDVALRCDPISGHVSLYWYRQALGQGPEFLTYFNYEAQQDKSGLPNDRFSAERPEGSISTLTIQRTEQRDSAMYRCASSLGPSNQPQHFGDGTRLSIL.

The chain is built from TRBV20-1 and TRBJ1-2; D remains ambiguous. Germline V lookup: CDR1 DFQATT, CDR2 SNEGSKA (reference sequence). The CDR3 is 11 residues long. Trimming stripped 6 bases from V and 6 bases from J, with 11 bases between. The CDR3 coding sequence is TGCAGTGCAATTGTGGATGATGGCTACACCTTC. This sequence encodes CSAIVDDGYTF.

The CDR3 reads CASSLGLGTYNEQFF. The CDR3 DNA is TGTGCCAGCAGCTTAGGTCTGGGAACCTACAATGAGCAGTTCTTC. The chain combines TRBV7-2 with TRBJ2-1; no clear D gene. Deletions cut 1 base from V and 2 bases from J, with 9 bases between. Germline V lookup: CDR1 SGHTA, CDR2 FQGNSA. CDR3 size: 15 residues.

The rearrangement links TRBV29-1 to TRBJ1-5; no definite D call. V lost 7 bases, J lost 1 base, and 8 bases lay in between. Germline CDR1 reads SQVTM; CDR2 reads ANQGSEA. CDR3 length: 12 amino acids. This CDR3 is CSASDSNQPQHF. The CDR3, as DNA: TGCAGCGCATCGGACAGCAATCAGCCCCAGCATTTT.

This clone appeared a few times. DNA of the CDR3: TGTGCCAGCAGTGAATATGGTGGGCAGGGGAACACTGAAGCTTTCTTT. It encodes CASSEYGGQGNTEAFF. The V call is TRBV25-1, the J call TRBJ1-1; D possibly corresponds to TRBD1 (5 bases). Germline CDR1 MGHDK, CDR2 SYGVNS. V was pared by 0 bases and J by 1 base, with 12 bases between. The CDR3 has 16 residues.

This clone has only a few counts. The V gene is TRBV7-2, the J gene TRBJ1-1; D not resolved. Trimming shortened V by 4 bases and J by 3 bases, and 9 bases separated the two germline ends. CDR1 is SGHTA and CDR2 is FQGNSA in the germline V gene. CDR3 length: 13 residues. The CDR3 DNA sequence: TGTGCCAGCAGCTGGCTTCTAGACACTGAAGCTTTCTTT. Translation gives CASSWLLDTEAFF.

The chain recombines TRBV5-6 with TRBJ2-7; 7 bases align to TRBD2. This CDR3 is built from 13 residues. V lost 5 bases to trimming and J lost 4 bases; unmatched junction nucleotides: 6. CDR1 is SGHDT and CDR2 is YYEEEE in the germline V gene. In nucleotides, the CDR3 is TGTGCCAGCAGTTTGAAGGGAGGGTACGAGCAGTACTTC. Protein product: CASSLKGGYEQYF.

At least ten counts were recorded for this clone. The chain has TRBV5-1 and TRBJ1-2, with 7 bases identical to TRBD1. V was pared by 4 bases and J by 8 bases, with 8 bases of the junction left unmatched. This CDR3 spans 13 amino acids. CDR1 SGHRS and CDR2 YFSETQ come from the germline V gene. CDR3 nucleotide sequence: TGCGCCAGCAGCCTTTCCAGGGGGGACGGCTACACCTTC. As protein: CASSLSRGDGYTF.

The rearrangement links TRBV27 to TRBJ1-6, with TRBD1 matching over 7 bases. Germline assignment: CDR1 MNHEY and CDR2 SMNVEV (reference sequence). The CDR3 length is 14 residues. Trimming removed 6 bases from V and 9 bases from J; junction bases left unmatched: 8. CDR3 bases: TGTGCCAGCAGGACAGGGCCACCGGGTTCACCCCTCCACTTT. It specifies CASRTGPPGSPLHF.